The entry that follows covers one TCR beta chain sequence. Its antigen is currently unknown. CDR1 LNHDA and CDR2 SQIVND come from the germline V gene (reference sequence). The CDR3 is 14 amino acids. V dropped 3 bases and J dropped 2 bases, with 7 bases sitting between them. These data originate in a study of cytomegalovirus exposure and HLA in healthy donors. Clones were sequenced by immunoSEQ multiplex PCR, and TCRdb holds only the in-frame ones, with some missing. This table has roughly 60,000 clones, roughly nine tenths appearing once. Study findings and constraints: Cytomegalovirus association was listed for about 150 TCR beta chains. In vitro testing confirmed a few CMV-associated chains as specific for CMV antigens.

The receptor was isolated from a woman younger than 45 in good health and CMV-seronegative. The chain employs TRBV19 and TRBJ1-4; D is unresolved. The material sequenced was PBMCs. Written as DNA, the CDR3 is TGTGCCAGTAGTATCAACAGCACTAATGAAAAACTGTTTTTT. Translation: CASSINSTNEKLFF.